The TCR beta chain described here comes from a study of blood T cell repertoires in COVID-19. Germline V gene lookup returns CDR1 MNHEY and CDR2 SVGAGI. The CDR3 sequence is 15 residues long. The V gene lost 2 bases and the J gene lost 4 bases, with 14 bases spanning the gap. Here immunoSEQ multiplex PCR was the method, and the copy in TCRdb shows in-frame clones only, minus some. The sample has about 240,000 clones; 80% to 95% are singletons. The material sequenced was peripheral blood. The chain carries TRBV6-5 and TRBJ1-2; D not certain. This clonotype was obtained from a man aged 25 to 45 with COVID-19, enrolled during active disease. In DNA, the CDR3 is TGTGCCAGCAGTTACGGTTCGGCTGGCGGCTATGGCTACACCTTC. Encoded protein: CASSYGSAGGYGYTF.